This section outlines one TCR beta chain sequence together with its context. Its antigen is undetermined. Each CDR3 protein gets one entry after TCRdb re-called the reads with MiXCR. The table lists 310,000 or so distinct CDR3 sequences, approximately 25% of them singletons. These data come from a study of T cell repertoires in cytomegalovirus infection. This CDR3 contains 14 residues. V was cut by 6 bases and J by 0 bases, with 8 bases left in between. CDR1 is SGHTA, CDR2 FQGNSA, per germline. The sequences come from cultured PBMCs, collected from culture after CMV antigen stimulation. The sequence was obtained from a human donor in good health (CMV status not recorded). Some clones in this sample may be carry-over from other donors' samples. The chain carries TRBV7-2 and TRBJ1-4; the D is unclear. The CDR3 region has the DNA TGTGCCAGCAGTGAAACAGCAACTAATGAAAAACTGTTTTTT. Translated: CASSETATNEKLFF.